This record looks at one T cell receptor beta chain sequence and its context. The data were taken from a study of T cell responses to AZD1222 COVID-19 vaccine. TCRdb's copy holds only in-frame clones and misses some; the assay was immunoSEQ multiplex PCR. Of 150,000 to 180,000 clones listed, about 86% are singletons. Looked up from germline, CDR1 is SGHAT and CDR2 is FQDESV (reference sequence). CDR3 size: 16 residues. V was clipped by 3 bases and J by 0 bases, with 14 bases between them. The genes are TRBV11-1 and TRBJ1-1; no definite D call. Sequencing was performed on peripheral blood, taken on day 0 of MenACWY control vaccination. The TCR was taken from an adult in good health. CDR3 amino acids: CASSFGQSRMNTEAFF. As DNA, the CDR3 is TGTGCCAGCAGCTTCGGGCAGTCACGCATGAACACTGAAGCTTTCTTT.